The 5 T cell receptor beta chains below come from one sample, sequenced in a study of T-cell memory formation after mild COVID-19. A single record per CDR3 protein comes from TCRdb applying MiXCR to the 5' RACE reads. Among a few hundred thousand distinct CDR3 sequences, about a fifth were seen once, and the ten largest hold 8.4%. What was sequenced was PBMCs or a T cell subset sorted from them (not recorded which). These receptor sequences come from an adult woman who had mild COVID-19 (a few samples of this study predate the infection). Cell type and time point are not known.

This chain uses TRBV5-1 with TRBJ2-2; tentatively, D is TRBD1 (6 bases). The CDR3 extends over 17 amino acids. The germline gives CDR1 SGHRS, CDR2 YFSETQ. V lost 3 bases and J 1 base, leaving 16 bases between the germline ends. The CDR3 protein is CASSWLIRDKNTGELFF. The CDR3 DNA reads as TGCGCCAGCAGCTGGCTCATCCGGGACAAGAACACCGGGGAGCTGTTTTTT.

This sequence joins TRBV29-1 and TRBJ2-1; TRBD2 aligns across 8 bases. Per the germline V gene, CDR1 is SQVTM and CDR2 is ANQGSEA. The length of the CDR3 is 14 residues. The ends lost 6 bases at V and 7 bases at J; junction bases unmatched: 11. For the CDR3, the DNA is TGCAGCGTATCCGGGACTAGATCTACAAATGAGCAGTTCTTC. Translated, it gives CSVSGTRSTNEQFF.

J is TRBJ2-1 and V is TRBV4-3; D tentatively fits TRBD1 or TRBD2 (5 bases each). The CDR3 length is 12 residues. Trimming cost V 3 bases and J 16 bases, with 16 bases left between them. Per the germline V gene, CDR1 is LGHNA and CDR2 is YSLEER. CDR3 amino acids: CASSQAPGPPFF. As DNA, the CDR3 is TGCGCCAGCAGCCAGGCCCCGGGACCCCCATTCTTC.

CDR3 sequence (DNA): TGTGCCAGCAGCCCAAGATCTCTAGCGGGGAGTGACAATGAGCAGTTCTTC. Protein sequence: CASSPRSLAGSDNEQFF. The chain recombines TRBV14 with TRBJ2-1; 9 bases line up with TRBD2. The J segment lost 5 bases and the V segment lost 4 bases, leaving 12 bases of the junction unmatched. Germline V lookup: CDR1 SGHDN, CDR2 FVKESK. This CDR3 is built from 17 residues.

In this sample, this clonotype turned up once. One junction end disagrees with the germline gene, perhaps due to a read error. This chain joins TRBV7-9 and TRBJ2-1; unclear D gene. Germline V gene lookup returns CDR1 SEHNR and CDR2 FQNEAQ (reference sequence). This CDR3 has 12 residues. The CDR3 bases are TGTGACAGCAGCTCGAGAGCGAATGAGCAGTTCTTC. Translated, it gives CDSSSRANEQFF.